Sequencing of this T cell receptor beta chain was carried out in a study of blood T cell repertoires in COVID-19. On the study more broadly: Acute and convalescent COVID-19 specimens originated in the United States, Italy and Spain. PBMCs, B-cell-depleted T cells, or T cells were the source of the cDNA or gDNA that made up the material.

Deletions cut 0 bases from V and 6 bases from J, with 14 bases between. This CDR3 has 15 residues. Germline values: CDR1 MNHNY, CDR2 SVGAGI (reference sequence). Original processing methods: Quantification of nucleated cells was approximated via reference gene primer amplification. Assay: immunoSEQ multiplex PCR; the TCRdb copy retains only in-frame clones and omits some. The V and J calls and clone size were taken over from that table, and D and trimming were inferred from the DNA. The sample consists of about 150,000 clones, roughly 80% of them appearing once. Sequencing was done on a sample of peripheral blood. The TCR was taken from a woman of 80 years or more with acute or convalescent COVID-19. The chain has TRBV6-6 and TRBJ1-2, with D maybe TRBD1 (5 bases). Written as DNA, the CDR3 is TGTGCCAGCAGTTACTCGATCGAGGAAGGGGATGGCTACACCTTC. Its translation: CASSYSIEEGDGYTF.